This TCR beta chain is from a study of blood T cell repertoires in COVID-19. Profiling relied on immunoSEQ multiplex PCR, and the TCRdb table lists in-frame clones only, not all of them. The repertoire consists of about 190,000 clones, with around 80% occurring once and the leading ten covering roughly 20%. The CDR3 contains 14 residues. V was pared by 9 bases and J by 3 bases, with 5 bases of the junction left unmatched. CDR1 KGHDR and CDR2 SFDVKD come from the germline V gene. This clonotype was sampled from a human donor in a cohort sampled during active COVID-19. The specimen was peripheral blood. The V call is TRBV24-1, the J call TRBJ2-2, with TRBD2 identical over 8 bases. The DNA of the CDR3 is TGTGCCACCGCCGGGACTAGAGACACCGGGGAGCTGTTTTTT. Protein product: CATAGTRDTGELFF.